The 10 T cell receptor beta chains in this list originate from one sample, sequenced in a study of beta chain features in type 1 diabetes. Every isolated RNA sample was fully reverse transcribed, so sequencing captured expressed TCRB transcripts. Sequencing used immunoSEQ multiplex PCR; TCRdb keeps in-frame clones, though not all of them. The sample contains hundreds of thousands of clones, 12% to 15% of which appear only once. Sequencing was carried out using central memory CD4+ T cells from blood. These receptors were taken from a man younger than 40 in good health.

This clone appeared a few times. The V call is TRBV4-3, the J call TRBJ1-2; TRBD1 might be the D (5 bases). The CDR3 is made up of 15 amino acids. V lost 1 base, J lost 6 bases, and 15 bases lay in between. Germline assignment: CDR1 LGHNA and CDR2 YSLEER. The CDR3 spells CASSQVRGIFDGYTF. Written as DNA, the CDR3 is TGCGCCAGCAGCCAAGTTCGGGGGATATTCGATGGCTACACCTTC.

To note about this clone: One end of the junction is discordant with germline, which a read error may explain. The V and J genes are TRBV5-1 and TRBJ1-1, with D perhaps matching TRBD1 (6 bases). CDR3 size: 12 residues. Looked up from germline, CDR1 is SGHRS and CDR2 is YFSETQ. In DNA form, the CDR3 reads TGCGCCAGCAGCTTGGAAGGGCCACAGGGAAGTTTT. This encodes CASSLEGPQGSF. Drawing the rest from reference TRBV5-1 and TRBJ1-1, the complete variable domain is KAGVTQTPRYLIKTRGQQVTLSCSPISGHRSVSWYQQTPGQGLQFLFEYFSETQRNKGNFPGRFSGRQFSNSRSEMNVSTLELGDSALYLCASSLEGPQGSFGQGTRLTVV.

This clone was recorded a few times. V usage is TRBV2 and J usage is TRBJ1-5; no firm D call. V was pared by 6 bases and J by 2 bases, with 20 bases between. Germline CDR1 SNHLY, CDR2 FYNNEI. The CDR3 is made up of 17 amino acids. The CDR3 loop is CASSDGQSTVGNQPQHF. The CDR3, as DNA: TGTGCCAGCAGCGACGGTCAGTCAACCGTAGGCAATCAGCCCCAGCATTTT.

V gene TRBV7-9 combines with J gene TRBJ2-1; weak D call: TRBD1 (6 bases). Trimming shortened V by 3 bases and J by 10 bases, and 7 bases separated the two germline ends. Germline lookup yields CDR1 SEHNR and CDR2 FQNEAQ (reference sequence). CDR3 length: 11 residues. CDR3 amino acids: CASSFTGEQFF. The CDR3 region has the DNA TGTGCCAGCAGCTTCACAGGGGAGCAGTTCTTC.

This clone was observed a few times. The rearrangement uses TRBV18 and TRBJ2-2; D is unresolved. CDR3 size: 13 residues. The germline V gene encodes CDR1 KGHSH and CDR2 LQKENI. Trimming took 0 bases from V and 5 from J, leaving 4 bases between them. The CDR3 DNA sequence: TGTGCCAGCTCACCACCGTGGACCGGGGAGCTGTTTTTT. As protein: CASSPPWTGELFF.

The V gene is TRBV10-2, the J gene TRBJ2-3; maybe TRBD2 (7 bases). Germline assignment: CDR1 WSHSY and CDR2 SAAADI. Trimming shortened V by 2 bases and J by 4 bases, and 10 bases separated the two germline ends. This CDR3 region has 14 residues. CDR3 DNA sequence: TGCGCCAGCAGTGAGCCGGGGGGCCCAGATACGCAGTATTTT. It yields the protein CASSEPGGPDTQYF.

This clone was counted only a few times. V is TRBV18 and J is TRBJ2-3; no definite D call. V was trimmed by 1 base and J by 0 bases, leaving 8 bases between them. Germline V gives CDR1 KGHSH, CDR2 LQKENI. The CDR3 runs to 15 residues. In nucleotides, the CDR3 is TGTGCCAGCTCACCACAAGCCGCTAGCACAGATACGCAGTATTTT. This gives the protein CASSPQAASTDTQYF.

The chain employs TRBV15 and TRBJ1-1; D may be TRBD1 (6 bases). The CDR3 is 16 amino acids. Deletions cut 2 bases from V and 5 bases from J, with 18 bases between. The germline V gene encodes CDR1 LNHNV and CDR2 YYDKDF (reference sequence). CDR3 protein: CATSRKPQGEGTEAFF. DNA of the CDR3: TGTGCCACCAGCAGAAAACCACAGGGAGAGGGTACTGAAGCTTTCTTT.

The sample holds a few counts of this clone. The chain joins TRBV5-1 to TRBJ1-2, with TRBD1 as a possible D gene (5 bases). This CDR3 region has 13 residues. Germline V gene sequence: CDR1 SGHRS, CDR2 YFSETQ. Trimming shortened V by 1 base and J by 3 bases, and 7 bases separated the two germline ends. In DNA form, the CDR3 reads TGCGCCAGCAGCTTGTCGGGGGACTATGGCTACACCTTC. This encodes CASSLSGDYGYTF.

This clone turned up a few times. The rearrangement uses TRBV7-2 and TRBJ2-4; 11 bases fit TRBD2. The CDR3 is made up of 16 amino acids. The trim removed 5 bases at V and 0 bases at J, leaving 3 bases unmatched. Germline-derived CDR1 and CDR2 are SGHTA and FQGNSA. CDR3 in amino acids: CASSRLAGIAKNIQYF. In nucleotides, the CDR3 is TGTGCCAGCAGCCGACTAGCGGGGATAGCCAAAAACATTCAGTACTTC.